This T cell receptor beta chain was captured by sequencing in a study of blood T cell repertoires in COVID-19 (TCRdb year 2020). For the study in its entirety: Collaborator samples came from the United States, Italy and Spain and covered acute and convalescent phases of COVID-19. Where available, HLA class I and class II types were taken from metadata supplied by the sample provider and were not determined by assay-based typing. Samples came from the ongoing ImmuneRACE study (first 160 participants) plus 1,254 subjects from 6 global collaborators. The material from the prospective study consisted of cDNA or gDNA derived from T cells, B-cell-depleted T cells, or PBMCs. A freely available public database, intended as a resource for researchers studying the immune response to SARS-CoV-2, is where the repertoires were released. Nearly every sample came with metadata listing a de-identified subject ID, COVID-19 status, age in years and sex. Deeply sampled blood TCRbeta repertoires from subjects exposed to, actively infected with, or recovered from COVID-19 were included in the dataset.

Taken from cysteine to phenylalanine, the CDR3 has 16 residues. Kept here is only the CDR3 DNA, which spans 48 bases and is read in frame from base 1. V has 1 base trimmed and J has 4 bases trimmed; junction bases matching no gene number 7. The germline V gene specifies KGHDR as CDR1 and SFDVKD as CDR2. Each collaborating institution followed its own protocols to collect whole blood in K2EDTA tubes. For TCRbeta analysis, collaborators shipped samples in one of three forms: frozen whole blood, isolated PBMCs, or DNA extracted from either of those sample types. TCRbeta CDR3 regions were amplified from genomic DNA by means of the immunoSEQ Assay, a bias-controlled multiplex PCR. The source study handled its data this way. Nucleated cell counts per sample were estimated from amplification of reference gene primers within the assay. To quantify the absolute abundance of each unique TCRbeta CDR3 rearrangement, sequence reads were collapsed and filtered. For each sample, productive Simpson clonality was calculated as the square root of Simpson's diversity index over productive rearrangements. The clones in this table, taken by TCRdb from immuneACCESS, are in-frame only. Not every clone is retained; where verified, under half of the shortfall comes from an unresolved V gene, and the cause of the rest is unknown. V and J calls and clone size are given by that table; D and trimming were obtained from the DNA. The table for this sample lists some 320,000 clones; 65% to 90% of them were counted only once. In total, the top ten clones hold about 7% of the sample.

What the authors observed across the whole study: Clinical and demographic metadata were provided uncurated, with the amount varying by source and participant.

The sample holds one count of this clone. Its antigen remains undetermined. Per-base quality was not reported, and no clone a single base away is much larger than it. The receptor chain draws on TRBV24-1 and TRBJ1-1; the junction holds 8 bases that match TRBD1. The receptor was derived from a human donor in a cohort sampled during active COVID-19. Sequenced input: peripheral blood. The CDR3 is CATSDFKQGGCTEAFF. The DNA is TGTGCCACCAGTGATTTCAAACAGGGGGGGTGCACTGAAGCTTTCTTT.